This T cell receptor beta chain was sequenced for a study of cytomegalovirus exposure and HLA in healthy donors. The CDR3 runs to 21 residues. Germline CDR1 is SGHRS and CDR2 is YFSETQ. The ends were cut back, 0 bases at V and 5 bases at J, with 32 bases in the middle. The PCR made use of 60 Vbeta and 13 Jbeta primers. The method was immunoSEQ multiplex PCR; TCRdb's version includes in-frame clones alone and lacks a portion of them. The table includes under 130,000 clones, approximately 11% detected once. This clone has just a few counts. The clonotype was recovered from a man aged 35-49 years in good health and CMV-seropositive. The sequencing input was PBMCs. The chain couples TRBV5-1 to TRBJ2-5, with D possibly being TRBD2 (6 bases). The CDR3 nucleotides read TGCGCCAGCAGCTTGGTATTCCGGGAAGGGCCCCAATATAGGACTACGGAGACCCAGTACTTC. This encodes CASSLVFREGPQYRTTETQYF.